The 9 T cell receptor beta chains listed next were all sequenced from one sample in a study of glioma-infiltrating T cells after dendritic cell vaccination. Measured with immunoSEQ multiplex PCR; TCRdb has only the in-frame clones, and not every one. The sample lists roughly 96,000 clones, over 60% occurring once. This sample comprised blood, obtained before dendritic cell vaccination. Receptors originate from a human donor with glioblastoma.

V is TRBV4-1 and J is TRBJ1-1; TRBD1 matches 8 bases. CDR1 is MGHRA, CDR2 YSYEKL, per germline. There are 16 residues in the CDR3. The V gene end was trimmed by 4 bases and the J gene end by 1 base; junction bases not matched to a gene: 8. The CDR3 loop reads CASSPFPGQANTEAFF. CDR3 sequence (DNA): TGCGCCAGCAGCCCATTCCCGGGACAGGCGAACACTGAAGCTTTCTTT.

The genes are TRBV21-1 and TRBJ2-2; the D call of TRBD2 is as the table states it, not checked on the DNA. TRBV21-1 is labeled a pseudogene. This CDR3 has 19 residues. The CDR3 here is CASSVIVGGRVSNTGELFF. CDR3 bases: TGTGCCAGCAGCGTTATAGTGGGCGGGAGGGTCTCGAACACCGGGGAGCTGTTTTTT.

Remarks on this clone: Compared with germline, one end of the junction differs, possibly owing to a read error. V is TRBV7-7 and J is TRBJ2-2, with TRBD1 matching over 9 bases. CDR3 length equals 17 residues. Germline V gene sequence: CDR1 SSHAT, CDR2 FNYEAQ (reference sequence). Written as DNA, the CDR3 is TGTGCTAGCAGCTTATTCCCGGGACAGGGCTTTTCCGGGGAGCTGTTTTTT. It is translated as CASSLFPGQGFSGELFF.

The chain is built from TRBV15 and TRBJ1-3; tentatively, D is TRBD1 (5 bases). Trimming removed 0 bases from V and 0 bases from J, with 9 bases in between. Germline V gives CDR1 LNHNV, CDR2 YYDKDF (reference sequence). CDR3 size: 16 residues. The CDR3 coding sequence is TGTGCCACCAGCAGAGATGTAGGGGCCTCTGGAAACACCATATATTTT. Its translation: CATSRDVGASGNTIYF.

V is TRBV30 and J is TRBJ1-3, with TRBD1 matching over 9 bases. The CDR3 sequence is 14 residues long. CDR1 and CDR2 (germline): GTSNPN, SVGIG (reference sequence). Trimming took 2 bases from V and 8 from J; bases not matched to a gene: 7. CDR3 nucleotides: TGTGCCTGGAGTCCCGGGACAGGGCGCGACACCATATATTTT. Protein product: CAWSPGTGRDTIYF.

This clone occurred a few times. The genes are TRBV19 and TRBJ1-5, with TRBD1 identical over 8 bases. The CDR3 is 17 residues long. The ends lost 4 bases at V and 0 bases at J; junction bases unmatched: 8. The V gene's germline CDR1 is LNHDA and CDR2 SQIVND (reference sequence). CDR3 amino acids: CASSTPGGAGSNQPQHF. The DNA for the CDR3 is TGTGCCAGTAGTACCCCAGGGGGCGCGGGTAGCAATCAGCCCCAGCATTTT.

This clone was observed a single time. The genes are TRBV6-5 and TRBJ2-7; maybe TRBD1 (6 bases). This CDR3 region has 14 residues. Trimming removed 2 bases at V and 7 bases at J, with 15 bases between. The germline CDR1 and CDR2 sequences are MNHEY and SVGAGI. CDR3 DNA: TGTGCCAGCAGTTACGCATGGGGGCGCGGGGAGCAGTACTTC. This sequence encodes CASSYAWGRGEQYF.

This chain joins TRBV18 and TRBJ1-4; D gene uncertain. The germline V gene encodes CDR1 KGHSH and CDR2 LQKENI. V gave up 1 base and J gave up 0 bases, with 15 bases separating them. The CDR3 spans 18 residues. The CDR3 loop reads CASSPQPPLSATNEKLFF. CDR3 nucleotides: TGTGCCAGCTCACCACAGCCTCCCCTCAGCGCAACTAATGAAAAACTGTTTTTT. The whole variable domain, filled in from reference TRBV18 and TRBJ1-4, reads NAGVMQNPRHLVRRRGQEARLRCSPMKGHSHVYWYRQLPEEGLKFMVYLQKENIIDESGMPKERFSAEFPKEGPSILRIQQVVRGDSAAYFCASSPQPPLSATNEKLFFGSGTQLSVL.

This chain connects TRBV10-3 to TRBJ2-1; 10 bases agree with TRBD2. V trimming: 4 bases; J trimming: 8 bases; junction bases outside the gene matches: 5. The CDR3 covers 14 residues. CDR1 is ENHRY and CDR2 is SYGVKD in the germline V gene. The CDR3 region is CAISGLAGDYEQFF. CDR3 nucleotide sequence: TGTGCCATCAGTGGCCTAGCGGGAGATTATGAGCAGTTCTTC.